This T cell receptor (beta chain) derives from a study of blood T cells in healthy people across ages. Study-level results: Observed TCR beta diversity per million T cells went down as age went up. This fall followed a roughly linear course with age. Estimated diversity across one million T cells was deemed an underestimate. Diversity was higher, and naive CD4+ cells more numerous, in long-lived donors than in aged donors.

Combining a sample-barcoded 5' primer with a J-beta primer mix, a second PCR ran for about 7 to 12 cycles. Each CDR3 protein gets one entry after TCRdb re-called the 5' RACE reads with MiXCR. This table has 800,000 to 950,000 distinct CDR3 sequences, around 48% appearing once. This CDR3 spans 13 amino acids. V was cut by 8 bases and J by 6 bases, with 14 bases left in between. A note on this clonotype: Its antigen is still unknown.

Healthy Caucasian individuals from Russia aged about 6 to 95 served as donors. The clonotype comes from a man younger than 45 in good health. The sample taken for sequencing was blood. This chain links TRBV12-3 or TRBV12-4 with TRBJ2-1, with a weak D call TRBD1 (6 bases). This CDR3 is CASGIGTSNEQFF. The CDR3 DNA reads TGTGCCAGCGGCATAGGGACAAGCAATGAGCAGTTCTTC.